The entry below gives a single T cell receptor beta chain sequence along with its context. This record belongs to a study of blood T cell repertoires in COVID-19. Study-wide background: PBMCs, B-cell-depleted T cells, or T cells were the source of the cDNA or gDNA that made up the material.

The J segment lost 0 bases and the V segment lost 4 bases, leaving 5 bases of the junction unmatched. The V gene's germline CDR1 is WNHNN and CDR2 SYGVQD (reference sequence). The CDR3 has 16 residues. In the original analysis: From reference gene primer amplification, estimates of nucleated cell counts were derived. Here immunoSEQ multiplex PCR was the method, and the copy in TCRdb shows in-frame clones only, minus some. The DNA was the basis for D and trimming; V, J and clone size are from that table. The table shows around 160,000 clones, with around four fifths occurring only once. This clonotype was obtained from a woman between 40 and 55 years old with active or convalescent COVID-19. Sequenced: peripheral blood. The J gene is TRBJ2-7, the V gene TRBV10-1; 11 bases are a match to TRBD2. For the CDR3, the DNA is TGCGCCAGCAGTGTTACTAGCGGGAGCTTCTCCTACGAGCAGTACTTC. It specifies CASSVTSGSFSYEQYF.